The 32 T cell receptor beta chains listed next were all sequenced from one sample in a study of beta chain features in type 1 diabetes (dated by TCRdb to 2016 to 2018). To prepare the library, the immunoSEQ multiplex PCR assay was applied. The entire isolated RNA was reverse transcribed using the High Capacity cDNA Reverse Transcription Kit, and thus expressed TCRB transcripts were sequenced. The clones in this table, taken by TCRdb from immuneACCESS, are in-frame only. Not every clone is retained; where verified, under half of the shortfall comes from an unresolved V gene, and the cause of the rest is unknown. A total of about 240,000 clones appear in this sample, roughly 30% of them only once. The top ten clonotypes cover 3.5% to 4% of the sample. The sample taken for sequencing was central memory CD4+ T cells from blood. Receptors originate from a man aged 30 to 39 in good health.

This clone was observed a handful of times. V and J are TRBV5-1 and TRBJ1-2, with a tentative D call TRBD1 (6 bases). CDR1 and CDR2 (germline): SGHRS, YFSETQ. The germline V and J ends were trimmed by 4 bases and 4 bases, with 14 bases remaining between them. The CDR3 sequence is 14 residues long. CDR3 coding DNA: TGCGCCAGCAGCCTCCGGACAGTAGGCTATGGCTACACCTTC. It codes for CASSLRTVGYGYTF.

The J gene is TRBJ1-1, the V gene TRBV20-1; the D is unclear. The CDR3 totals 11 residues. Trimming shortened V by 4 bases and J by 7 bases, and 10 bases separated the two germline ends. Germline V gene sequence: CDR1 DFQATT, CDR2 SNEGSKA (reference sequence). CDR3 DNA: TGCAGTGCTAAGCCACGGGTTGAAGCTTTCTTT. Protein: CSAKPRVEAFF.

Only a few counts were recorded for this clone. The same CDR3 is also encoded by other DNA sequences in this sample. The V and J genes are TRBV30 and TRBJ2-2, with 9 bases fitting TRBD2. The length of the CDR3 is 17 residues. From germline, CDR1 is GTSNPN and CDR2 SVGIG (reference sequence). After removal of 4 bases from V and 5 bases from J, the junction contained 14 bases not matched to a gene. CDR3 in DNA: TGTGCCTGGAAAGGGTGGACAGCGGGAGGTCTGACCGGGGAGCTGTTTTTT. It translates to CAWKGWTAGGLTGELFF.

This clone appeared a few times. The chain recombines TRBV23-1 with TRBJ1-2, with 8 bases that match TRBD1. TRBV23-1 is classed as an ORF, of uncertain function. Unmatched junction bases numbered 6, after V lost 3 bases and J lost 3 bases. The CDR3 contains 15 residues. The CDR3 DNA follows: TGCGCCAGCAGTCACGCCCAGGGGGCCGACTATGGCTACACCTTC. It encodes CASSHAQGADYGYTF.

This clone has more than one count but fewer than ten. Other DNA sequences in this specimen translate into the identical CDR3. V is TRBV29-1 and J is TRBJ2-3; D might be TRBD2 (6 bases). This CDR3 spans 14 amino acids. The V gene lost 7 bases and the J gene lost 0 bases, with 14 bases spanning the gap. Germline V gene data show CDR1 as SQVTM and CDR2 as ANQGSEA. The CDR3 DNA sequence: TGCAGCGGACAACTCGCGGGAAGCACAGATACGCAGTATTTT. Translation: CSGQLAGSTDTQYF.

In this sample, this clone turned up a few times. J is TRBJ2-5 and V is TRBV25-1; no firm D call. Trimming shortened V by 2 bases and J by 1 base, and 11 bases separated the two germline ends. This CDR3 has 15 amino acids. Germline CDR1 and CDR2: MGHDK and SYGVNS. This CDR3 reads CASSEEGKRQETQYF. As DNA, the CDR3 is TGTGCCAGCAGTGAAGAAGGGAAGCGCCAAGAGACCCAGTACTTC.

The chain joins TRBV29-1 to TRBJ2-5; possible D gene TRBD1, 6 bases. Looked up from germline, CDR1 is SQVTM and CDR2 is ANQGSEA. Trimming pared 5 bases from V and 6 bases from J, leaving 16 bases between. This CDR3 region has 13 residues. In DNA form, the CDR3 reads TGCAGCGTTAGTGCACAGGGTGGAAAGACCCAGTACTTC. Translating it yields CSVSAQGGKTQYF.

This chain joins TRBV6-6 and TRBJ2-1, with D possibly TRBD2 on 6 matching bases. The V gene's germline CDR1 is MNHNY and CDR2 SVGAGI (reference sequence). Trimming stripped 1 base from V and 4 bases from J, with 11 bases between. The CDR3 sequence is 15 residues long. The CDR3 DNA sequence: TGTGCCAGCAGTTACTTGGGAGGCGAGTACAATGAGCAGTTCTTC. Encoded protein: CASSYLGGEYNEQFF.

This clone came up a few times. The V and J genes are TRBV28 and TRBJ2-2; 10 bases are a match to TRBD2. CDR1 and CDR2 from the germline V gene are MDHEN and SYDVKM. There are 14 residues in the CDR3. Germline trimming cut 6 bases from V and 7 bases from J; bases unmatched to any gene: 5. The CDR3 sequence is CASRLAGLVGELFF. The CDR3 DNA reads TGTGCCAGCAGACTAGCGGGATTAGTCGGGGAGCTGTTTTTT.

This clone was observed a few times. The chain has TRBV29-1 and TRBJ2-2; a weak D match, TRBD1 (5 bases). Germline CDR1 SQVTM, CDR2 ANQGSEA. CDR3 length equals 12 residues. Trimming left V 5 bases short and J 5 bases short, with 9 bases between. CDR3: CSVRSGTGELFF. The CDR3 bases are TGCAGCGTTCGTTCAGGGACCGGGGAGCTGTTTTTT.

The chain couples TRBV30 to TRBJ1-1, with D perhaps TRBD1 (5 bases). Germline CDR1 and CDR2: GTSNPN and SVGIG (reference sequence). There are 15 residues in the CDR3. Trimming pared 0 bases from V and 0 bases from J, leaving 11 bases between. The DNA for the CDR3 is TGTGCCTGGAGTGTAGTCGGGGGTTTGAACACTGAAGCTTTCTTT. This encodes CAWSVVGGLNTEAFF.

The chain carries TRBV27 and TRBJ1-6; 9 bases match TRBD1. The CDR3 contains 14 residues. Losses at the gene ends were 3 bases for V and 9 bases for J; bases not matched to a gene: 3. The germline gives CDR1 MNHEY, CDR2 SMNVEV (reference sequence). The CDR3 is CASSLDRGSSPLHF. CDR3 nucleotides: TGTGCCAGCAGTTTGGACAGGGGTAGTTCACCCCTCCACTTT.

This clone was observed a handful of times. V gene TRBV7-9 combines with J gene TRBJ2-3, with D tentatively TRBD2 (5 bases). From germline, CDR1 is SEHNR and CDR2 FQNEAQ (reference sequence). The CDR3 is made up of 11 amino acids. Trimming stripped 5 bases from V and 8 bases from J, with 8 bases between. The CDR3 here is CASSPAGTQYF. CDR3 nucleotide sequence: TGTGCCAGCAGCCCTGCGGGTACGCAGTATTTT.

This clone was counted only a few times. The V gene is TRBV30, the J gene TRBJ2-5; D is ambiguous. This CDR3 has 13 residues. Per germline, CDR1 GTSNPN and CDR2 SVGIG (reference sequence). V lost 1 base and J lost 4, with 10 bases in between. The CDR3 spells CAWSGRLGETQYF. CDR3 in DNA: TGTGCCTGGAGTGGTAGACTGGGAGAGACCCAGTACTTC.

A few counts support this clone. The chain recombines TRBV5-4 with TRBJ2-5; D perhaps matches TRBD2 (6 bases). Trimming shortened V by 4 bases and J by 3 bases, and 16 bases separated the two germline ends. This CDR3 comprises 15 residues. Germline V gives CDR1 SGHNT, CDR2 YYREEE (reference sequence). The CDR3 spells CASSLEQAGKETQYF. The CDR3 nucleotides read TGTGCCAGCAGCCTGGAACAGGCGGGGAAAGAGACCCAGTACTTC.

The CDR3 sequence is CSVATGGPYEQYF. The CDR3 nucleotides are TGCAGCGTTGCTACGGGGGGGCCCTACGAGCAGTACTTC. This chain connects TRBV29-1 to TRBJ2-7; 8 bases agree with TRBD2. CDR1 is SQVTM, CDR2 ANQGSEA, per germline. The CDR3 sequence is 13 residues long. V lost 4 bases and J lost 2; bases outside the gene matches: 4.

This chain joins TRBV30 and TRBJ2-7; perhaps TRBD1 as D (5 bases). Trimming stripped 5 bases from V and 0 bases from J, with 14 bases between. The CDR3 covers 14 residues. The germline CDR1 and CDR2 sequences are GTSNPN and SVGIG (reference sequence). This chain's CDR3 is CAWYRSTSSYEQYF. The CDR3 DNA follows: TGTGCCTGGTACAGGTCCACGTCCTCCTACGAGCAGTACTTC.

This clone was seen a few times. V and J are TRBV18 and TRBJ2-1; D is undetermined. The CDR3 has 16 residues. The germline CDR1 and CDR2 sequences are KGHSH and LQKENI. V shed 2 bases and J shed 0 bases, with 11 bases lying between them. In DNA form, the CDR3 reads TGTGCCAGCTCACCAATACGACTGAGCTCCTACAATGAGCAGTTCTTC. Translating it yields CASSPIRLSSYNEQFF.

This sequence joins TRBV30 and TRBJ2-3; D not certain. V lost 1 base to trimming and J lost 7 bases, with 15 bases between them. The germline CDR1 and CDR2 sequences are GTSNPN and SVGIG (reference sequence). This CDR3 spans 14 amino acids. CDR3 coding DNA: TGTGCCTGGAGTGATCAGACAAGGGCGTATACGCAGTATTTT. Its translation: CAWSDQTRAYTQYF.

This clone was seen more than once but under ten times. The rearrangement uses TRBV28 and TRBJ2-5; D may be TRBD1 (5 bases). With 5 bases removed from V and 5 bases from J, the gap between germline ends came to 12 bases. In germline, CDR1 is MDHEN, CDR2 SYDVKM. This CDR3 contains 13 residues. Here the CDR3 reads CASSRGRAETQYF. The DNA for the CDR3 is TGTGCCAGCAGTCGCGGCAGGGCGGAGACCCAGTACTTC.

The gene calls are TRBV2 and TRBJ2-5, with D tentatively TRBD1 (5 bases). Germline V gene sequence: CDR1 SNHLY, CDR2 FYNNEI. Trimming stripped 7 bases from V and 5 bases from J, with 23 bases between. This CDR3 is 16 amino acids long. The CDR3 loop is CASTYLPRGAGETQYF. CDR3 DNA sequence: TGTGCCAGCACCTACCTTCCTAGGGGTGCAGGTGAGACCCAGTACTTC.

Points on this clone: At one end, the junction sequence differs from germline, possibly due to a read error. The chain carries TRBV7-9 and TRBJ2-3; D remains unclear. The germline gives CDR1 SEHNR, CDR2 FQNEAQ (reference sequence). The CDR3 contains 14 residues. This CDR3 is CASSQQHSADTQYF. The DNA of the CDR3 is TGCGCCAGCAGCCAACAGCACTCAGCAGATACGCAGTATTTT.

This clone was observed a handful of times. V gene TRBV15 combines with J gene TRBJ1-5; TRBD1 might be the D (6 bases). V gave up 3 bases and J gave up 4 bases, with 13 bases separating them. Germline V gives CDR1 LNHNV, CDR2 YYDKDF (reference sequence). The CDR3 is 15 amino acids. The CDR3 DNA reads TGTGCCACCAGCAGGGAACAGGGAGGAAATCAGCCCCAGCATTTT. It encodes CATSREQGGNQPQHF.

The J gene is TRBJ2-2, the V gene TRBV29-1; possibly TRBD1 or TRBD2 for D (6 bases each). This CDR3 is 16 amino acids long. Germline CDR1 reads SQVTM; CDR2 reads ANQGSEA. The V end lost 6 bases, the J end lost 2 bases, and 19 bases lay between the germline ends. This chain's CDR3 is CSVGSRGTHNTGELFF. The CDR3 region has the DNA TGCAGCGTGGGTTCGCGCGGGACACATAACACCGGGGAGCTGTTTTTT.

The V gene is TRBV5-4, the J gene TRBJ2-5; TRBD2 matches at 7 bases. The germline gives CDR1 SGHNT, CDR2 YYREEE (reference sequence). This CDR3 has 13 residues. The V segment lost 1 base and the J segment 9 bases; nucleotides outside the gene matches: 6. The CDR3 DNA is TGTGCCAGCAGCTTGAGCGTGGGGGGGTCCCAGTACTTC. Protein: CASSLSVGGSQYF.

This clone was seen many times. The V gene is TRBV14, the J gene TRBJ2-4; D perhaps matches TRBD1 (5 bases). In germline, CDR1 is SGHDN, CDR2 FVKESK. V was shortened by 0 bases and J by 7 bases, with 10 bases between the two germline ends. The CDR3 spans 14 residues. For the CDR3, the DNA is TGTGCCAGCAGCCAAGAAGTGAGACAGAACATTCAGTACTTC. Protein sequence: CASSQEVRQNIQYF.

CDR3 sequence (DNA): TGTGCCAGCAGCTCCCCTAAGCACAATGAGCAGTTCTTC. Protein: CASSSPKHNEQFF. The rearrangement links TRBV7-6 to TRBJ2-1, with unresolved D. V was cut by 4 bases and J by 5 bases, with 9 bases left in between. CDR1 is SGHVS and CDR2 is FNYEAQ in the germline V gene. The CDR3 length is 13 residues.

V and J are TRBV30 and TRBJ2-3; a possible D gene is TRBD2 (6 bases). This CDR3 is 14 amino acids long. The V and J ends lost 3 bases and 8 bases respectively, with 18 bases between them. Germline V CDR1 and CDR2: GTSNPN, SVGIG (reference sequence). The DNA for the CDR3 is TGTGCCTGGAGCGACTACGGCCGGCGGGGTACGCAGTATTTT. It yields the protein CAWSDYGRRGTQYF.

V and J are TRBV25-1 and TRBJ2-7, with a possible D match to TRBD1 (5 bases). The length of the CDR3 is 13 residues. Trimming cost V 8 bases and J 1 base, with 12 bases left between them. Germline CDR1 MGHDK, CDR2 SYGVNS. CDR3 nucleotides: TGTGCCAGCTTTGGTGACAGATCCTACGAGCAGTACTTC. It encodes CASFGDRSYEQYF.

This clone appeared a few times. The V gene is TRBV5-6, the J gene TRBJ2-1, with 7 bases aligning to TRBD1. Germline loops: CDR1 SGHDT, CDR2 YYEEEE. The CDR3 runs 16 residues. V dropped 3 bases and J dropped 6; count of bases not matched to a gene: 12. The CDR3 spells CASSSNNHRGGNEQFF. The CDR3 bases are TGTGCCAGCAGCTCGAACAACCACAGGGGTGGCAATGAGCAGTTCTTC.

The chain links TRBV5-1 to TRBJ2-1; the match to TRBD2 covers 8 bases. Germline V gene sequence: CDR1 SGHRS, CDR2 YFSETQ. The CDR3 is 15 amino acids. Germline trimming cut 0 bases from V and 5 bases from J; bases unmatched to any gene: 4. The CDR3 nucleotides read TGCGCCAGCAGCTTGGTTGCGGGGGGACACAATGAGCAGTTCTTC. Its translation: CASSLVAGGHNEQFF.

The chain links TRBV29-1 to TRBJ2-7; perhaps TRBD1 as D (5 bases). This CDR3 is built from 11 residues. The V gene lost 6 bases and the J gene lost 5 bases, with 11 bases spanning the gap. The germline gives CDR1 SQVTM, CDR2 ANQGSEA. CDR3 loop: CSVAGYNEQYF. Here the CDR3 DNA reads TGCAGCGTCGCAGGGTATAACGAGCAGTACTTC.